The 4 T cell receptor beta chains below were found in one sample sequenced in a study of Graves' ophthalmopathy and Graves' hyperthyroidism. Beta-chain TCR CDR3 regions were amplified from RNA transcripts. First-round RT-PCR employed HTBI primers, with a second-round multiplex PCR after it. TCRdb reprocessed the multiplex PCR reads with MiXCR, giving one entry per CDR3 protein. The table lists 650,000 to 900,000 distinct CDR3 sequences, 40% of them singletons, with 44% in the top ten. The sequencing sample was made of peripheral blood. These TCRs come from an adult man with Graves' ophthalmopathy.

The chain uses TRBV24-1 and TRBJ1-5; D is perhaps TRBD1 (6 bases). There are 16 residues in the CDR3. Trimming removed 7 bases at V and 5 bases at J, with 20 bases between. CDR1 and CDR2 (germline): KGHDR, SFDVKD. CDR3 nucleotides: TGTGCCACCAGCACCCTAGGTCGAGCAGGGGATCAGCCCCAGCATTTT. Protein product: CATSTLGRAGDQPQHF.

The chain uses TRBV19 and TRBJ2-6; no firm D call. Germline V gives CDR1 LNHDA, CDR2 SQIVND (reference sequence). The CDR3 runs 15 residues. Trimming stripped 9 bases from V and 0 bases from J, with 12 bases between. In DNA form, the CDR3 reads TGTGCCAGCAGTTTAAGCTACTCTGGGGCCAACGTCCTGACTTTC. It yields the protein CASSLSYSGANVLTF.

The rearrangement uses TRBV7-2 and TRBJ1-6; D may be TRBD1 (5 bases). The CDR3 totals 15 residues. Germline CDR1 reads SGHTA; CDR2 reads FQGNSA. Deletions cut 7 bases from V and 7 bases from J, with 17 bases between. This chain's CDR3 is CASTRQVEGNSPLHF. The CDR3 DNA reads as TGTGCCAGCACCCGCCAAGTTGAGGGGAATTCACCCCTCCACTTT. The variable domain in full, with the rest retrieved from reference TRBV7-2 and TRBJ1-6, is GAGVSQSPSNKVTEKGKDVELRCDPISGHTALYWYRQSLGQGLEFLIYFQGNSAPDKSGLPSDRFSAERTGGSVSTLTIQRTQQEDSAVYLCASTRQVEGNSPLHFGNGTRLTVT.

This clonotype occurred a few times. V gene TRBV24-1 combines with J gene TRBJ2-2; perhaps TRBD1 as D (5 bases). CDR3 length: 14 amino acids. V was pared by 5 bases and J by 4 bases, with 10 bases between. Germline CDR1 and CDR2: KGHDR and SFDVKD. The CDR3, as DNA: TGTGCCACCAGTGGGACACCGAGCACCGGGGAGCTGTTTTTT. Its protein is CATSGTPSTGELFF.